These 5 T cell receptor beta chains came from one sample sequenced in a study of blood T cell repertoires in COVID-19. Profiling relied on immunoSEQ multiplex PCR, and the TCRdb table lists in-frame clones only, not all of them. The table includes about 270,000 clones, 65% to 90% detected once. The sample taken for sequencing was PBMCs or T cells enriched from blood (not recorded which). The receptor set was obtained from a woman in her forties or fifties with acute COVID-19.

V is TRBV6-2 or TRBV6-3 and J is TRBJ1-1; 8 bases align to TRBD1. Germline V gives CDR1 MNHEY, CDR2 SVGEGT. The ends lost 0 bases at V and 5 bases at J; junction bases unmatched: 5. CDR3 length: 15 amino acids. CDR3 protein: CASSYSRTGRTEAFF. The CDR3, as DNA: TGTGCCAGCAGTTACTCGAGGACAGGGAGAACTGAAGCTTTCTTT.

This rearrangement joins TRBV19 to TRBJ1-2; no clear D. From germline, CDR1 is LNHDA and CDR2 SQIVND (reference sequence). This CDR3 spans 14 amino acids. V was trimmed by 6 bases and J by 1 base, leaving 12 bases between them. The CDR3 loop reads CASSRVDFNYGYTF. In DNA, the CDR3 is TGTGCCAGTAGCCGTGTAGATTTTAACTATGGCTACACCTTC.

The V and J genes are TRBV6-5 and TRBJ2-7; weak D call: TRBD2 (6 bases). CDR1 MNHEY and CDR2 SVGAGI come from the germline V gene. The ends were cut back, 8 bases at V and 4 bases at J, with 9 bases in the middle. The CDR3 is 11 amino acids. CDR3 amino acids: CASLGGYEQYF. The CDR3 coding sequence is TGTGCCAGCCTGGGGGGTTACGAGCAGTACTTC.

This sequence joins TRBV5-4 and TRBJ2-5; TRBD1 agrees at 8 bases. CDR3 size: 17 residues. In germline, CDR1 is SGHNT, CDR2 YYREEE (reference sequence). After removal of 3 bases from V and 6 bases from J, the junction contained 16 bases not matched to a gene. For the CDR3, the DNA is TGTGCCAGCAGCTCCCCCCAGCGACAGGGGAAGGGGAAGACCCAGTACTTC. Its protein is CASSSPQRQGKGKTQYF.

The CDR3 spells CASSWGQGEKLFF. As DNA, the CDR3 is TGTGCCAGCAGTTGGGGACAAGGGGAAAAACTGTTTTTT. This chain links TRBV6-6 with TRBJ1-4; a possible D gene is TRBD1 (6 bases). CDR3 length: 13 amino acids. V was clipped by 4 bases and J by 8 bases, with 11 bases between them. Looked up from germline, CDR1 is MNHNY and CDR2 is SVGAGI (reference sequence).